Below, 27 T cell receptor beta chains from the same sample are listed, as sequenced in a study of blood T cells in healthy people across ages. A J-beta primer mix and a sample-barcoded 5' primer were used in a second PCR of about 7 to 12 cycles. TCRdb processed the 5' RACE reads anew with MiXCR; each CDR3 protein has one entry. The sample contains over a million distinct CDR3 sequences, around 55% of which appear only once. Sequencing was done on a sample of blood. All receptors derive from a man aged 18 to 30 in good health.

Here the CDR3 DNA reads TGTGCCAGCACCGAACAGACAGCAGGGGAGCAGTACTTC. As protein: CASTEQTAGEQYF. The rearrangement joins TRBV2 to TRBJ2-7, with a tentative D call TRBD1 (5 bases). Trimming removed 7 bases at V and 7 bases at J, with 17 bases between. The germline gives CDR1 SNHLY, CDR2 FYNNEI. The CDR3 spans 13 residues.

The chain couples TRBV20-1 to TRBJ2-2; tentatively, D is TRBD2 (6 bases). Trimming shortened V by 2 bases and J by 5 bases, and 9 bases separated the two germline ends. This CDR3 spans 13 amino acids. Germline CDR1 and CDR2: DFQATT and SNEGSKA (reference sequence). CDR3 sequence reads: CSARKTSTGELFF. CDR3 coding DNA: TGCAGTGCTAGAAAGACTAGTACCGGGGAGCTGTTTTTT.

V is TRBV24-1 and J is TRBJ1-2; D uncertain. Trimming took 4 bases from V and 3 from J, leaving 11 bases between them. The CDR3 has 14 amino acids. Germline CDR1 and CDR2: KGHDR and SFDVKD. As DNA, the CDR3 is TGTGCCACCAGTGACCCGACCGGATACTATGGCTACACCTTC. Amino acids: CATSDPTGYYGYTF.

This clonotype was counted a single time. The chain employs TRBV4-1 and TRBJ2-2, with D possibly TRBD1 on 6 matching bases. CDR3 length equals 19 residues. V shed 4 bases and J shed 6 bases, with 27 bases lying between them. Germline V gives CDR1 MGHRA, CDR2 YSYEKL. The CDR3 protein is CASSRVFGRQGPYPGELFF. The CDR3 DNA reads TGCGCCAGCAGCCGAGTCTTTGGAAGGCAGGGGCCTTATCCCGGGGAGCTGTTTTTT.

The V gene is TRBV7-2, the J gene TRBJ2-2, with D uncertain. V lost 0 bases, J lost 7 bases, and 6 bases lay in between. This CDR3 comprises 13 residues. From germline, CDR1 is SGHTA and CDR2 FQGNSA. DNA of the CDR3: TGTGCCAGCAGCTTAGCAGAACTCGGGGAGCTGTTTTTT. This encodes CASSLAELGELFF. The full variable domain, in which reference TRBV7-2 and TRBJ2-2 provide the parts outside the CDR3, is GAGVSQSPSNKVTEKGKDVELRCDPISGHTALYWYRQSLGQGLEFLIYFQGNSAPDKSGLPSDRFSAERTGGSVSTLTIQRTQQEDSAVYLCASSLAELGELFFGEGSRLTVL.

J is TRBJ2-7 and V is TRBV20-1; TRBD1 agrees at 8 bases. J lost 3 bases, V lost 6 bases, and 10 bases had no gene match. Germline-derived CDR1 and CDR2 are DFQATT and SNEGSKA (reference sequence). This CDR3 is 14 amino acids long. The DNA of the CDR3 is TGCAGTGCCGATACGTGGACAGGGCACTACGAGCAGTACTTC. This sequence encodes CSADTWTGHYEQYF.

The chain has TRBV27 and TRBJ2-5; D possibly corresponds to TRBD2 (5 bases). In germline, CDR1 is MNHEY, CDR2 SMNVEV (reference sequence). This CDR3 region has 13 residues. V was cut by 5 bases and J by 11 bases, with 18 bases left in between. CDR3 nucleotides: TGTGCCAGCAGTGCGCCCGGAGGAGATGAGCAGTACTTC. This gives the protein CASSAPGGDEQYF.

The V and J genes are TRBV2 and TRBJ2-7; 7 bases fit TRBD1. Germline loops: CDR1 SNHLY, CDR2 FYNNEI. The CDR3 consists of 16 residues. J was trimmed by 7 bases and V by 7 bases; bases with no gene match: 19. DNA for the CDR3: TGTGCCAGCAAAGAGCCACGGGACAGCTCCTACAATGAGCAGTACTTC. Its protein is CASKEPRDSSYNEQYF.

The chain recombines TRBV9 with TRBJ1-1, with D possibly matching TRBD1 (6 bases). Germline CDR1 SGDLS, CDR2 YYNGEE. The CDR3 sequence is 17 residues long. Trimming removed 5 bases at V and 0 bases at J, with 20 bases between. CDR3 nucleotide sequence: TGTGCCAGCAGGGTTAATCCTATCGGGGACATGAACACTGAAGCTTTCTTT. Its protein is CASRVNPIGDMNTEAFF.

The count of this clonotype is one. The J gene is TRBJ2-1, the V gene TRBV29-1; the D gene is possibly TRBD2 (5 bases). CDR1 and CDR2 from the germline V gene are SQVTM and ANQGSEA. The V and J ends lost 4 bases and 3 bases respectively, with 7 bases between them. This CDR3 spans 12 amino acids. CDR3 DNA sequence: TGCAGCGTTGGGGAGTACTACAATGAGCAGTTCTTC. Translated, it gives CSVGEYYNEQFF.

The rearrangement joins TRBV5-1 to TRBJ2-1, with 7 bases matching TRBD2. The CDR3 has 16 amino acids. V lost 4 bases, J lost 3 bases, and 10 bases stayed unmatched. The germline V gene has CDR1 SGHRS and CDR2 YFSETQ. CDR3 protein: CASSPGEGSFYNEQFF. The CDR3, as DNA: TGCGCCAGCAGCCCGGGGGAGGGTAGTTTCTACAATGAGCAGTTCTTC.

The CDR3 DNA is TGCAGCGTTAAGATGACAGGACCCGCAACTAATGAAAAACTGTTTTTT. It is translated as CSVKMTGPATNEKLFF. The genes are TRBV29-1 and TRBJ1-4, with D perhaps matching TRBD1 (6 bases). Germline-derived CDR1 and CDR2 are SQVTM and ANQGSEA. The V end was cut by 5 bases, the J end by 0 bases, with 16 bases between. The CDR3 loop spans 16 amino acids.

The rearrangement links TRBV20-1 to TRBJ2-3; D call uncertain. This CDR3 region has 15 residues. Trimming shortened V by 6 bases and J by 2 bases, and 18 bases separated the two germline ends. The germline gives CDR1 DFQATT, CDR2 SNEGSKA (reference sequence). CDR3 amino acids: CSASPDSSITDTQYF. In nucleotides, the CDR3 is TGCAGTGCCTCCCCCGATTCTAGTATCACAGATACGCAGTATTTT.

There are a few counts of this clonotype. The rearrangement joins TRBV20-1 to TRBJ2-7; D not certain. This CDR3 is 11 amino acids long. Germline loops: CDR1 DFQATT, CDR2 SNEGSKA (reference sequence). V was pared by 1 base and J by 3 bases, with 4 bases between. The CDR3: CSARVNYEQYF. Here the CDR3 DNA reads TGCAGTGCTAGAGTCAACTACGAGCAGTACTTC.

This clonotype has a single count. J is TRBJ1-5 and V is TRBV20-1, with TRBD1 matching over 7 bases. The CDR3 loop spans 16 amino acids. Germline assignment: CDR1 DFQATT and CDR2 SNEGSKA (reference sequence). The V and J ends lost 0 bases and 0 bases, in that order; junction bases with no gene match: 5. CDR3 residues: CSARDGTAISNQPQHF. The CDR3 DNA is TGCAGTGCTAGAGATGGGACAGCGATTAGCAATCAGCCCCAGCATTTT.

The chain carries TRBV10-3 and TRBJ2-1, with TRBD2 identical over 7 bases. With the DNA end fitting TRBJ2-7 better, the J assignment may be wrong. The germline gives CDR1 ENHRY, CDR2 SYGVKD. The length of the CDR3 is 13 residues. CDR3 sequence: CAIRTGGSPEQYF. CDR3 nucleotides: TGTGCCATCCGAACGGGAGGCAGCCCCGAGCAGTACTTC.

The chain joins TRBV6-5 to TRBJ1-1; 7 bases are a match to TRBD1. After removal of 5 bases from V and 7 bases from J, the junction contained 10 bases not matched to a gene. CDR3 length: 14 residues. Germline V gene sequence: CDR1 MNHEY, CDR2 SVGAGI. This CDR3 reads CASSATGTANEAFF. DNA of the CDR3: TGTGCCAGCAGTGCCACCGGGACAGCCAATGAAGCTTTCTTT.

This chain links TRBV20-1 with TRBJ1-1; 7 bases agree with TRBD1. There are 12 residues in the CDR3. Germline values: CDR1 DFQATT, CDR2 SNEGSKA (reference sequence). V lost 5 bases, J lost 10 bases, and 10 bases stayed unmatched. CDR3: CSASDRRKGAFF. The CDR3 region has the DNA TGCAGTGCTTCGGACAGGAGAAAGGGAGCTTTCTTT.

On this clonotype itself: Since a much larger clone is just one base distant, this may be a read error. The chain employs TRBV12-3 or TRBV12-4 and TRBJ2-3, with D possibly matching TRBD2 (5 bases). The CDR3 has 12 residues. Here the CDR3 reads CTSGAQADTQYF. The CDR3 DNA sequence: TGTACCAGCGGCGCTCAGGCAGATACGCAGTATTTT.

J is TRBJ2-2 and V is TRBV3-1; no firm D call. Germline CDR1 and CDR2: LGHDT and YNNKEL (reference sequence). The CDR3 sequence is 17 residues long. V lost 0 bases, J lost 1 base, and 12 bases lay in between. In DNA form, the CDR3 reads TGTGCCAGCAGCCAAGAATCACGGCCGGGGAACACCGGGGAGCTGTTTTTT. Translating it yields CASSQESRPGNTGELFF.

The chain recombines TRBV6-1 with TRBJ2-3; tentatively, D is TRBD2 (5 bases). Germline lookup yields CDR1 MNHNS and CDR2 SASEGT. The germline V and J ends were trimmed by 7 bases and 2 bases, with 19 bases remaining between them. CDR3 length: 16 residues. CDR3 coding DNA: TGTGCCAGCATGACACTGCCGCGGGTCCCCACAGATACGCAGTATTTT. The encoded protein is CASMTLPRVPTDTQYF.

The CDR3 nucleotides are TGCGCCAGCAGCCCCACGGACAGAACCTACGAGCAGTACTTC. This gives the protein CASSPTDRTYEQYF. V is TRBV4-1 and J is TRBJ2-7, with D possibly TRBD1 on 6 matching bases. CDR1 and CDR2 (germline): MGHRA, YSYEKL. The CDR3 extends over 14 amino acids. The V gene lost 4 bases and the J gene lost 2 bases, with 12 bases spanning the gap.

This rearrangement joins TRBV5-1 to TRBJ1-1, with TRBD1 matching 7 bases. V trimming: 0 bases; J trimming: 3 bases; junction bases outside the gene matches: 14. The CDR3 totals 18 residues. Germline assignment: CDR1 SGHRS and CDR2 YFSETQ. For the CDR3, the DNA is TGCGCCAGCAGCTTGGGGGTGACAGGGCTCGCGGGGGACACTGAAGCTTTCTTT. Its protein is CASSLGVTGLAGDTEAFF.

The rearrangement uses TRBV7-2 and TRBJ2-1; 9 bases line up with TRBD2. The junction had 10 bases not matched to a gene; V was cut back by 5 bases and J by 8 bases. CDR3 size: 15 residues. Germline CDR1 and CDR2: SGHTA and FQGNSA. CDR3 coding DNA: TGTGCCAGCAGCCCGATCGGACTAGCGAGAGATGAGCAGTTCTTC. It codes for CASSPIGLARDEQFF.

The chain joins TRBV20-1 to TRBJ2-5, with 8 bases matching TRBD1. Unmatched junction bases numbered 12, after V lost 6 bases and J lost 6 bases. The CDR3 has 14 residues. Germline CDR1 reads DFQATT; CDR2 reads SNEGSKA (reference sequence). The CDR3: CSAPLGTGQKTQYF. The DNA of the CDR3 is TGCAGTGCACCATTAGGGACAGGTCAAAAGACCCAGTACTTC.

As regards this clonotype: An end of the junction differs from the germline gene, which may be a read error. The rearrangement uses TRBV5-1 and TRBJ2-1; TRBD2 aligns across 9 bases. The CDR3 extends over 12 amino acids. The germline V gene encodes CDR1 SGHRS and CDR2 YFSETQ. CDR3 residues: CASSLGLAEQFF. The CDR3 DNA reads TGTGCCAGCAGCTTAGGACTAGCGGAGCAGTTCTTC.

The sample holds a few counts of this clonotype. The rearrangement joins TRBV6-2 or TRBV6-3 to TRBJ2-1, with D maybe TRBD1 (5 bases). V was pared by 4 bases and J by 0 bases, with 13 bases between. The CDR3 runs 16 residues. Germline V gives CDR1 MNHEY, CDR2 SVGEGT. The CDR3 coding sequence is TGTGCCAGCAGTTCGACAGATTTGAGCTCCTACAATGAGCAGTTCTTC. Its translation is CASSSTDLSSYNEQFF.